The 6 T cell receptor beta chains in this list originate from one sample, sequenced in a study of blood T cells in healthy people across ages (dated by TCRdb to the mid-2010s). The library came from 5' RACE. Instrument used: Illumina HiSeq 2500. A second PCR of about 6 to 11 cycles was run with a J-beta primer mix and a sample-barcoded 5' primer. TCRdb cleaned the public reads at Q25 with fastp, built clones with MiXCR and kept in-frame beta chains. Here each entry gathers all rows of one CDR3 protein and keeps the most common genes and DNA. In this sample the table shows hundreds of thousands of distinct CDR3 sequences, approximately 55% of which occur a single time. Approximately 40% of the sample lies in the top ten. The specimen sequenced was blood. Receptors were obtained from a man older than 75 in good health.

The chain joins TRBV10-3 to TRBJ2-1; D may correspond to TRBD1 or TRBD2 (5 bases each). The J call is uncertain, as TRBJ2-7 better fits the DNA end. Germline V gene data show CDR1 as ENHRY and CDR2 as SYGVKD. The CDR3 spans 15 residues. The CDR3 region is CAISLPGLPLGEQYF. The CDR3 DNA reads as TGTGCCATCAGCCTCCCGGGGCTCCCCCTCGGGGAGCAGTACTTC.

J is TRBJ2-7 and V is TRBV6-5; 11 bases are shared with TRBD2. The CDR3 totals 18 residues. J lost 3 bases, V lost 4 bases, and 14 bases had no gene match. The germline CDR1 and CDR2 sequences are MNHEY and SVGAGI. In DNA, the CDR3 is TGTGCCAGCAGTTCCCTCACTAGCGGGAGAAGTCAGCGCTACGAGCAGTACTTC. Translated: CASSSLTSGRSQRYEQYF.

This clonotype came up a few times. The chain recombines TRBV6-2 or TRBV6-3 with TRBJ2-7; no reliable D call. From germline, CDR1 is MNHEY and CDR2 SVGEGT. V was clipped by 7 bases and J by 2 bases, with 12 bases between them. The CDR3 consists of 13 residues. In DNA, the CDR3 is TGTGCCAGCACCTCAATCCCGGCCTACGAGCAGTACTTC. It codes for CASTSIPAYEQYF.

This rearrangement joins TRBV6-2 or TRBV6-3 to TRBJ2-1; the match to TRBD2 covers 12 bases. Germline V lookup: CDR1 MNHEY, CDR2 SVGEGT. The CDR3 runs to 17 residues. The J segment lost 7 bases and the V segment lost 2 bases, leaving 9 bases of the junction unmatched. In nucleotides, the CDR3 is TGTGCCAGCAGTTACGATTGGACTAGCGGGATATCTAATGAGCAGTTCTTC. This sequence encodes CASSYDWTSGISNEQFF.

The V call is TRBV5-1, the J call TRBJ2-7, with a tentative D call TRBD1 (6 bases). The CDR3 is 15 amino acids. In germline, CDR1 is SGHRS, CDR2 YFSETQ. Trimming took 7 bases from V and 4 from J, leaving 21 bases between them. CDR3 residues: CASSLGGIGNYEQYF. CDR3 sequence (DNA): TGCGCCAGCTCCCTAGGGGGAATTGGTAATTACGAGCAGTACTTC.

The chain carries TRBV6-5 and TRBJ2-3; weak D call: TRBD2 (8 bases). The CDR3 consists of 16 residues. V lost 4 bases and J lost 14, with 28 bases in between. Looked up from germline, CDR1 is MNHEY and CDR2 is SVGAGI. The CDR3 DNA is TGTGCCAGCAGTTCACAGCGGGAGCGCAGGGGGAGATACGCGTATTTT. This gives the protein CASSSQRERRGRYAYF.